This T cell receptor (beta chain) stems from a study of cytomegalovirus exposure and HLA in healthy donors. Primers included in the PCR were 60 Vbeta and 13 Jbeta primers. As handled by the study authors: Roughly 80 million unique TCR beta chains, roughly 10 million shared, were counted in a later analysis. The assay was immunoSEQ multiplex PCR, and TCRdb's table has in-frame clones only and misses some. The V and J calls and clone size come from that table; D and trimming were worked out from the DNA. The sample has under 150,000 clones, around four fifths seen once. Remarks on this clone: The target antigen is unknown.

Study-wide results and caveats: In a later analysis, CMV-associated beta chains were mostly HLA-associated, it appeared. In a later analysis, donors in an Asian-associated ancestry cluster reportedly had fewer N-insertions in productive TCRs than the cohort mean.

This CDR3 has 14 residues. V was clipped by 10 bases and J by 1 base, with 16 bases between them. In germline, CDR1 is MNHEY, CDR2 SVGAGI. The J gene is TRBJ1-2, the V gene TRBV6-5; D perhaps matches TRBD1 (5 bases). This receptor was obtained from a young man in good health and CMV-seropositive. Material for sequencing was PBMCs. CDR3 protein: CATTRGNLNYGYTF. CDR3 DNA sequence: TGTGCCACGACCCGGGGGAACCTTAACTATGGCTACACCTTC.